Following are 2 T cell receptor beta chains from one sample sequenced in a study of OX40 agonist ivuxolimab in advanced cancers. Libraries were prepared by immunoSEQ multiplex PCR; TCRdb keeps only in-frame clonotypes and omits some of them. The data contain about 8,000 clones, roughly 90% of them seen just once; the ten biggest clones take up 1.5% to 2%. Source: CD4+ or CD8+ T cells sorted from blood, taken in a trial of the OX40 agonist ivuxolimab. The source of these receptors is an adult with an advanced solid tumor such as melanoma, head and neck, liver or kidney cancer.

This rearrangement joins TRBV5-6 to TRBJ2-6, with TRBD1 matching 8 bases. CDR1 and CDR2 (germline): SGHDT, YYEEEE. This CDR3 is 17 amino acids long. The junction had 4 bases not matched to a gene; V was cut back by 2 bases and J by 0 bases. The CDR3 DNA sequence: TGTGCCAGCAGCTTTTGGACAGGGAGCTCTGGGGCCAACGTCCTGACTTTC. As protein: CASSFWTGSSGANVLTF. Based on the CDR3 plus reference TRBV5-6 and TRBJ2-6, the full variable domain is DAGVTQSPTHLIKTRGQQVTLRCSPKSGHDTVSWYQQALGQGPQFIFQYYEEEERQRGNFPDRFSGHQFPNYSSELNVNALLLGDSALYLCASSFWTGSSGANVLTFGAGSRLTVL.

The rearrangement uses TRBV7-3 and TRBJ2-3; D is unclear. Between the trimmed V and J ends, which lost 5 bases and 4 bases, there was a span of 7 bases. The CDR3 is made up of 12 amino acids. In germline, CDR1 is SGHTA, CDR2 FQGTGA. Here the CDR3 DNA reads TGTGCCAGCAGCCCAGGCGCAGATACGCAGTATTTT. Translation gives CASSPGADTQYF.